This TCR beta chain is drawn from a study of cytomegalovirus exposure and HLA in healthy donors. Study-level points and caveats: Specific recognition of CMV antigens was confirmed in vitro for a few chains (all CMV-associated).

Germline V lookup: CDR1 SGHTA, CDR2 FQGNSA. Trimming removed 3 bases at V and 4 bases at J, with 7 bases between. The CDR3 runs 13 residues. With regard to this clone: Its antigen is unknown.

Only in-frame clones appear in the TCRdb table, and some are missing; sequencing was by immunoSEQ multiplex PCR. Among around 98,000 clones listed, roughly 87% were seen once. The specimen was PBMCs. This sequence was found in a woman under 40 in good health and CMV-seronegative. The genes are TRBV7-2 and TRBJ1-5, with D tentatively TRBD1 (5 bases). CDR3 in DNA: TGTGCCAGCAGCTTCGGGGGAAATCAGCCCCAGCATTTT. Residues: CASSFGGNQPQHF.